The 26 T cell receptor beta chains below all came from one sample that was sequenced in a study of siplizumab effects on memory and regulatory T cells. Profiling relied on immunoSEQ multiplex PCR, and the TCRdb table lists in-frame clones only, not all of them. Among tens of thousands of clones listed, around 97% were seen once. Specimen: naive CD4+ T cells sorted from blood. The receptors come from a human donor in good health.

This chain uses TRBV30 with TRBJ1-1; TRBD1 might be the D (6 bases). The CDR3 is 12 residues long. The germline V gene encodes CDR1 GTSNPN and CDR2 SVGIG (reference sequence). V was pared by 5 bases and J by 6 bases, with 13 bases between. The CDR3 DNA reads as TGTGCCTGGGACCTAGGGGGGGCTGAAGCTTTCTTT. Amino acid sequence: CAWDLGGAEAFF.

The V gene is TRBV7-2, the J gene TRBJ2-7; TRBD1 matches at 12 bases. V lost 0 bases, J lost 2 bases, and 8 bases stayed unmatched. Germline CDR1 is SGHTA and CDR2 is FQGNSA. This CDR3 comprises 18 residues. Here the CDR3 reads CASSLAMLGTGGTYEQYF. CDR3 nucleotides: TGTGCCAGCAGCTTAGCCATGCTTGGGACAGGGGGCACCTACGAGCAGTACTTC.

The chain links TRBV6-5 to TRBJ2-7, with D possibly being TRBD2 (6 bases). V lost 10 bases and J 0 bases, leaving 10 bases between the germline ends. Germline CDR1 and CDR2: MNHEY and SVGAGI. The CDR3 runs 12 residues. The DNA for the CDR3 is TGTGCCATCGTAGCGGCCTCCTACGAGCAGTACTTC. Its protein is CAIVAASYEQYF.

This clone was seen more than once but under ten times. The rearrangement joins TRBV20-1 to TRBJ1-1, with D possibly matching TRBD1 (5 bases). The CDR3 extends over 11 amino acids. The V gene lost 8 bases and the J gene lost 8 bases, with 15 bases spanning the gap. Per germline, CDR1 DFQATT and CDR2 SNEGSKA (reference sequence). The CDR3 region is CSSGLKGEAFF. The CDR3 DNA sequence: TGCAGTTCAGGCCTGAAGGGGGAAGCTTTCTTT.

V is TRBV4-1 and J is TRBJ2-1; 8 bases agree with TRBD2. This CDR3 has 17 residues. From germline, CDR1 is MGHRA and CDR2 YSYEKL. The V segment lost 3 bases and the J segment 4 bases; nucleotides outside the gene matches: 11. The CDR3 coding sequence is TGCGCCAGCAGCCATGGACCTCAGCGGGAGATATACAATGAGCAGTTCTTC. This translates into CASSHGPQREIYNEQFF.

As DNA, the CDR3 is TGTGCCACCAGCAGAGGGGGAACACCTTCCTACGAGCAGTACTTC. This gives the protein CATSRGGTPSYEQYF. This chain connects TRBV15 to TRBJ2-7, with D hard to call. Trimming cost V 1 base and J 1 base, with 11 bases left between them. Germline lookup yields CDR1 LNHNV and CDR2 YYDKDF (reference sequence). CDR3 length: 15 residues.

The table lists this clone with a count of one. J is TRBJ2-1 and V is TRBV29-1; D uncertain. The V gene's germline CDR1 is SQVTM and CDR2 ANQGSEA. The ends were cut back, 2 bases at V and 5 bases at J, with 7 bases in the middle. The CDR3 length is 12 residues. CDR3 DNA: TGCAGCGTTGAAAGGGTGAACAATGAGCAGTTCTTC. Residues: CSVERVNNEQFF.

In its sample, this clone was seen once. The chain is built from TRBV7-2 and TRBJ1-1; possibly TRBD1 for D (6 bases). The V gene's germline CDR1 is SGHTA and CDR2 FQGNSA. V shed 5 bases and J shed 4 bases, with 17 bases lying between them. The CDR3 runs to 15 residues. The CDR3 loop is CASSQFQGLTTEAFF. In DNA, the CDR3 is TGTGCCAGCAGCCAATTTCAGGGGCTGACCACTGAAGCTTTCTTT.

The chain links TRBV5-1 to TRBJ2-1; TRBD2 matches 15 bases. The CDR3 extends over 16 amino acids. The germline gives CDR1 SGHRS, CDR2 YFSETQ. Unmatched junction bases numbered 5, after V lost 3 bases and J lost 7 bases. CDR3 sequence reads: CASSYSGTSGRNEQFF. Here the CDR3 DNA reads TGCGCCAGCAGCTACTCCGGGACTAGCGGGAGGAATGAGCAGTTCTTC.

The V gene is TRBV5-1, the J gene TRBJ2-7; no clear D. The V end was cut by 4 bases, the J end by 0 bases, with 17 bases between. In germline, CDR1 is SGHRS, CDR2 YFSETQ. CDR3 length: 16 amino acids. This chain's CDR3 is CASSGRAIDLSYEQYF. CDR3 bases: TGCGCCAGCAGCGGCCGGGCAATAGACCTCTCCTACGAGCAGTACTTC. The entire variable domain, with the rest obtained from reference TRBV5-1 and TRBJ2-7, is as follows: KAGVTQTPRYLIKTRGQQVTLSCSPISGHRSVSWYQQTPGQGLQFLFEYFSETQRNKGNFPGRFSGRQFSNSRSEMNVSTLELGDSALYLCASSGRAIDLSYEQYFGPGTRLTVT.

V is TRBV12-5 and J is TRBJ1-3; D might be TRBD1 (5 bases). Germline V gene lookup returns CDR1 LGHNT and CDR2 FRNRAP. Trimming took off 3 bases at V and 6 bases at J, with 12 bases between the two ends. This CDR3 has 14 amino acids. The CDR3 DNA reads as TGTGCTAGTGGTTTAGGGGTTTTTGAAAACACCATATATTTT. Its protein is CASGLGVFENTIYF.

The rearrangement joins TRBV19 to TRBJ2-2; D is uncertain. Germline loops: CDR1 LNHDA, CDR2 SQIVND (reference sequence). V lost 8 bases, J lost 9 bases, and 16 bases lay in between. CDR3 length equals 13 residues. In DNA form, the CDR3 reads TGTGCCAGTCACTACCCCTTTACACGGGAGCTGTTTTTT. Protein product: CASHYPFTRELFF.

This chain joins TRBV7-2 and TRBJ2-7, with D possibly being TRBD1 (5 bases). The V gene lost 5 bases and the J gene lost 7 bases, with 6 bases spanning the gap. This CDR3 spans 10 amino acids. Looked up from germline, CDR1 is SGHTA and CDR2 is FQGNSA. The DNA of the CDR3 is TGTGCCAGCAGCAGACAGGAGCAGTACTTC. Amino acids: CASSRQEQYF.

The CDR3 nucleotides read TGTGCCAGCAGCTTACCGACGGGGCTGAACACTGAAGCTTTCTTT. This gives the protein CASSLPTGLNTEAFF. The gene calls are TRBV11-3 and TRBJ1-1, with D possibly matching TRBD1 (5 bases). V gave up 2 bases and J gave up 0 bases, with 10 bases separating them. This CDR3 region has 15 residues. The germline gives CDR1 SGHNT, CDR2 YENEEA.

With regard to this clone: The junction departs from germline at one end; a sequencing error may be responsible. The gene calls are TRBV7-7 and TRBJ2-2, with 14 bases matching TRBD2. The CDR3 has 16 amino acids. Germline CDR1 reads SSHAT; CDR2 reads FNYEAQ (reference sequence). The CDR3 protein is CASSSGLAGVSGELFF. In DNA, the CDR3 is TGTGCTAGCAGCTCGGGACTAGCGGGAGTGTCCGGGGAGCTGTTTTTT.

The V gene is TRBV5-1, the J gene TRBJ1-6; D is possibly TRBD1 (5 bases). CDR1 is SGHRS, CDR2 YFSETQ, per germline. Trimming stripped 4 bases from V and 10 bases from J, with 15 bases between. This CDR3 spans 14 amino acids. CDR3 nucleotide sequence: TGCGCCAGCAGCGGGGGTGAGGAGGGATCACCCCTCCACTTT. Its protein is CASSGGEEGSPLHF.

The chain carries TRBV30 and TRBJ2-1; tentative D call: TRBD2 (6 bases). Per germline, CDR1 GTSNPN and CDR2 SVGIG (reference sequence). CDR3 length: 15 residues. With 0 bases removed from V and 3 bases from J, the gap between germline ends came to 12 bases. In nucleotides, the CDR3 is TGTGCCTGGAGTGTAGCCGGGCGGGGCTACAATGAGCAGTTCTTC. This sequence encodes CAWSVAGRGYNEQFF.

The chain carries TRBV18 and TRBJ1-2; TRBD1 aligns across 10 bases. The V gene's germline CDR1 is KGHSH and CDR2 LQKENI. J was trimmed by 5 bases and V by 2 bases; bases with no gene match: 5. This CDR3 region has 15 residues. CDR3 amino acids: CASSPTGQGEYGYTF. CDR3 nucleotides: TGTGCCAGCTCACCAACAGGACAGGGGGAATATGGCTACACCTTC. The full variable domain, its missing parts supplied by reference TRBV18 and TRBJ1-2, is NAGVMQNPRHLVRRRGQEARLRCSPMKGHSHVYWYRQLPEEGLKFMVYLQKENIIDESGMPKERFSAEFPKEGPSILRIQQVVRGDSAAYFCASSPTGQGEYGYTFGSGTRLTVV.

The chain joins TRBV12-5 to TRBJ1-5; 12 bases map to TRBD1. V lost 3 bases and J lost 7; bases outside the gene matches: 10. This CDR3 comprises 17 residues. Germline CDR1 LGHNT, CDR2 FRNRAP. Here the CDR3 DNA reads TGTGCTAGTGGTTTCACATGGGACAGGGGGCATGGACAGCCCCAGCATTTT. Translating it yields CASGFTWDRGHGQPQHF.

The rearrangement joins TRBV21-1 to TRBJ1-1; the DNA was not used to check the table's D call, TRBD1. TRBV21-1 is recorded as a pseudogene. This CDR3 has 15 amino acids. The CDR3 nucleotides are TGTGCCAGCAGCCCCCCAGGGGGTAGCCTCACTGAAGCTTTCTTT. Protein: CASSPPGGSLTEAFF.

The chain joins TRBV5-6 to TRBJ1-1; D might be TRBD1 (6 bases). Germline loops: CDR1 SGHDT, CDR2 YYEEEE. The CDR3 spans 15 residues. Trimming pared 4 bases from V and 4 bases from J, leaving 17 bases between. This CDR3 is CASSGVTGSGTEAFF. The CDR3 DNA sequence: TGTGCCAGCAGCGGAGTCACAGGGTCGGGCACTGAAGCTTTCTTT.

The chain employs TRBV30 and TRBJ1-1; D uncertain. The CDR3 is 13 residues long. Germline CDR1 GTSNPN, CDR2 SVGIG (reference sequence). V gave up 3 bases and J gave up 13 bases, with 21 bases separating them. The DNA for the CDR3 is TGTGCCTGGAGCCAGGTGGCCCCCATTGGGGTTTTCTTT. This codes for CAWSQVAPIGVFF.

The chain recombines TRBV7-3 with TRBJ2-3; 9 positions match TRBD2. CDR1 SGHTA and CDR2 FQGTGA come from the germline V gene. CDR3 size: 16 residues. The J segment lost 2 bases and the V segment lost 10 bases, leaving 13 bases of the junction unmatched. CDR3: CATIRGGTSLTDTQYF. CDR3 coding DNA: TGTGCCACCATTCGGGGCGGGACTAGCCTCACAGATACGCAGTATTTT.

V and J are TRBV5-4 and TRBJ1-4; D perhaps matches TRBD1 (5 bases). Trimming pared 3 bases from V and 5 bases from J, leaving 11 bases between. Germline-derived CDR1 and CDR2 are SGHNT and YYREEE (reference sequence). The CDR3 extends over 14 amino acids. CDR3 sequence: CASSWAGTNEKLFF. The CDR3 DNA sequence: TGTGCCAGCAGCTGGGCCGGGACGAATGAAAAACTGTTTTTT.

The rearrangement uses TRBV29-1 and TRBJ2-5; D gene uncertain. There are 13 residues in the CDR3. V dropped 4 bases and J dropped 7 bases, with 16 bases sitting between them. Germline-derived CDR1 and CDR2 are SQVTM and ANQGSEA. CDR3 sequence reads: CSVVPPGPRTQYF. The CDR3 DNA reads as TGCAGCGTTGTCCCCCCTGGCCCCAGGACCCAGTACTTC.

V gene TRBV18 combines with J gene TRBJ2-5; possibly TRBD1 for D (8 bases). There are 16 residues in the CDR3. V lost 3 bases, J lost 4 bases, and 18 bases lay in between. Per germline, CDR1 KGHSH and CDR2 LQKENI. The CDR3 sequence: CASSPPRQGRVETQYF. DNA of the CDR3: TGTGCCAGCTCACCGCCCCGACAGGGGAGGGTAGAGACCCAGTACTTC. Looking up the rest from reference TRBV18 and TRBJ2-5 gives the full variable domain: NAGVMQNPRHLVRRRGQEARLRCSPMKGHSHVYWYRQLPEEGLKFMVYLQKENIIDESGMPKERFSAEFPKEGPSILRIQQVVRGDSAAYFCASSPPRQGRVETQYFGPGTRLLVL.